These T cell receptor beta chains were read from a single sample in a study of blood T cell repertoires in COVID-19. Profiling relied on immunoSEQ multiplex PCR, and the TCRdb table lists in-frame clones only, not all of them. The sample records about 360,000 clones, more than 85% being singletons. Specimen: peripheral blood. The receptors derive from a human donor in a cohort sampled during active COVID-19. Each CDR3 is given with its conserved first and last residue. The D gene is left open where the match is weak. Size is omitted from some rows. Given values are once, few, many or a class for expanded clones.

CDR3 DNA	CDR3 protein	D gene	V gene	J gene	clone size
TGTGCCAGCAGCGCAAGTAGGACAGGAGCCTATGAAGCTTTCTTT	CASSASRTGAYEAFF	TRBD1	TRBV28	TRBJ1-1	-
TGTGCCAGCAGTGAAGGAGAGGTTAGCCGGGGGGAGACCCAGTACTTC	CASSEGEVSRGETQYF	-	TRBV2	TRBJ2-5	-
TGTGCCAGCAGTTTTCCAGGACAGGGGGCCTACAATGAGCAGTTCTTC	CASSFPGQGAYNEQFF	TRBD1	TRBV27	TRBJ2-1	-
TGTGCCAGTAGTAAGGGCGGGATCCGTGCGAACACCGGGGAGCTGTTTTTT	CASSKGGIRANTGELFF	-	TRBV19	TRBJ2-2	-
TGCGCCAGCAGCTTGCTAGCGGGAGGTGTTGATACGCAGTATTTT	CASSLLAGGVDTQYF	TRBD2	TRBV5-1	TRBJ2-3	-
TGCGCCAGCAGACTCGTTCGGACTAGACGAGAGACCCAGTACTTC	CASRLVRTRRETQYF	TRBD2	TRBV5-1	TRBJ2-5	-
TGTGCCAGCAGTTTCAGGGCCCTACAGGGCCCCGAAAAACTGTTTTTT	CASSFRALQGPEKLFF	-	TRBV6-5	TRBJ1-4	-
TGTGCCAGCAGTGAAATAGCGGGAGGCACCGCAGATGAGCAGTTCTTC	CASSEIAGGTADEQFF	TRBD2	TRBV3-1/TRBV3-2	TRBJ2-1	-
TGTGCCACCAGCAGAGATCTTAGCGCCGGGGAGACCCAGTACTTC	CATSRDLSAGETQYF	-	TRBV15	TRBJ2-5	-
TGTGCCAGCAGCCAAGCCTGGGACAGGGGAATCTACGAGCAGTACTTC	CASSQAWDRGIYEQYF	TRBD1	TRBV4-2	TRBJ2-7	-
TGCGCCAGCAGCTTGTGGGGGGGCTCTAGCTCCTACGAGCAGTACTTC	CASSLWGGSSSYEQYF	-	TRBV5-1	TRBJ2-7	-
TGTGCCAGCAGTGAATGGGGCGAGGGCAATCAGCCCCAGCATTTT	CASSEWGEGNQPQHF	-	TRBV6-1	TRBJ1-5	-
TGCGCCAGCAGTCAAACGGCGGTAAGGACGGGATCTGGAAACACCATATATTTT	CASSQTAVRTGSGNTIYF	-	TRBV23-1	TRBJ1-3	-
TGTGCCACCAGCCGACTGGTAGAAGAGACCCAGTACTTC	CATSRLVEETQYF	-	TRBV15	TRBJ2-5	-
TGTGCCAGCAGCCAAGAAGAGACAATTTATGGCTACACCTTC	CASSQEETIYGYTF	-	TRBV3-1/TRBV3-2	TRBJ1-2	-
TGCGCCAGCAGATCTCCTACGGGACAGGGCGGGGAAAAACTGTTTTTT	CASRSPTGQGGEKLFF	TRBD1	TRBV5-1	TRBJ1-4	once
TGTGCCAGCAGGATTACAGTGATCTATGAGACCCAGTACTTC	CASRITVIYETQYF	-	TRBV6-5	TRBJ2-5	-
TGTGCCACCCAAGACATAACCAACTACGAGCAGTACTTC	CATQDITNYEQYF	-	TRBV15	TRBJ2-7	-
TGTGCCAGCAGCCCAGGGGGTGTGGCGGGGGGCTACAATGAGCAGTTCTTC	CASSPGGVAGGYNEQFF	-	TRBV4-2	TRBJ2-1	-
TGTGCCAGCAGCACGCAACAGGGGCGGGAGACCCAGTACTTC	CASSTQQGRETQYF	TRBD1	TRBV7-9	TRBJ2-5	-
TGTGCCAGCAGTGAGACAGAGCCTGGGGCCAACGTCCTGACTTTC	CASSETEPGANVLTF	-	TRBV6-2/TRBV6-3	TRBJ2-6	once
TGTGCCAGCAGTGCATCGGGCGGGAGACAAGATACGCAGTATTTT	CASSASGGRQDTQYF	TRBD2	TRBV2	TRBJ2-3	-
TGTGCCAGCAATAGAGACAGGGTGGGATCACCCCTCCACTTT	CASNRDRVGSPLHF	TRBD1	TRBV2	TRBJ1-6	-
TGTGCCAGCAGTTTTTCCCGGGACAGGGGAGTCAATGAGCAGTTCTTC	CASSFSRDRGVNEQFF	TRBD1	TRBV28	TRBJ2-1	-
TGTGCCACCAGCAGAGAGGGGGGAGCCAACTACGAGCAGTACTTC	CATSREGGANYEQYF	-	TRBV15	TRBJ2-7	-
TGTGCCAGTACGGCAGGTCGAAGTCGAGGAAACACCATATATTTT	CASTAGRSRGNTIYF	-	TRBV19	TRBJ1-3	-
TGTGCCAGCAGCAAAGGAGGTCGTACCGGGGAGCTGTTTTTT	CASSKGGRTGELFF	-	TRBV11-3	TRBJ2-2	-
TGCGCCAGCAGCTTTGGCACAGCCGCCTCCTACGAGCAGTACTTC	CASSFGTAASYEQYF	-	TRBV5-1	TRBJ2-7	-
TGTGCCAGCAGACGACCAGGGGAGAACACTGAAGCTTTCTTT	CASRRPGENTEAFF	-	TRBV3-1/TRBV3-2	TRBJ1-1	-
TGCGCCAGCAGACCCGGGACAGGGGGGTGGAGCACTGAAGCTTTCTTT	CASRPGTGGWSTEAFF	TRBD1	TRBV5-1	TRBJ1-1	-
TGTGCCAGCAGTAAAAGGGGGCGAGGCAATCAGCCCCAGCATTTT	CASSKRGRGNQPQHF	TRBD1	TRBV5-6	TRBJ1-5	-
TGTGCCATCAGTGAGAGGACAGGGGGGTATGGGAACACCATATATTTT	CAISERTGGYGNTIYF	TRBD1	TRBV10-3	TRBJ1-3	-
TGTGCCAGCAGTTTAGCCGGGCCGGGGGGGACCCAGTACTTC	CASSLAGPGGTQYF	TRBD2	TRBV28	TRBJ2-5	-
TGTGCCAGTAGTAGGCTGGGGGCAGGCCAAGAGACCCAGTACTTC	CASSRLGAGQETQYF	-	TRBV19	TRBJ2-5	-
TGCGCCAGCAGCTTGGCCGCGGGAGTAGCCTCCTACGAGCAGTACTTC	CASSLAAGVASYEQYF	TRBD2	TRBV5-1	TRBJ2-7	-
TGTGCCAGCAGCCAAGTGACTAGCGGGGGAGGTGAGACCCAGTACTTC	CASSQVTSGGGETQYF	TRBD2	TRBV3-1/TRBV3-2	TRBJ2-5	-
TGCGCCAGCAGTGAGTCAGACGGGGGCACAGATACGCAGTATTTT	CASSESDGGTDTQYF	-	TRBV10-1	TRBJ2-3	few
TGTGCCAGCAGCTTTGGGGACATCGGCTACACCTTC	CASSFGDIGYTF	-	TRBV7-9	TRBJ1-2	once